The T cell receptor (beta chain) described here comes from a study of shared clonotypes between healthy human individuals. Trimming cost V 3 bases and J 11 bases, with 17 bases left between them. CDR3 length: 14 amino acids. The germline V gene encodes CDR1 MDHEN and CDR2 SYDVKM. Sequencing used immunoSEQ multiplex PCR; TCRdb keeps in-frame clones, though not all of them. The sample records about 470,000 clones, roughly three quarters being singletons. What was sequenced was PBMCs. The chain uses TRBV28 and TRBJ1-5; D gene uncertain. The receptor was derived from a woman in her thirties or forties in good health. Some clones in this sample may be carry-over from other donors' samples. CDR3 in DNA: TGTGCCAGCAGTTTCGGGGTGGGATTAGGGTCCCAGCATTTT. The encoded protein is CASSFGVGLGSQHF.